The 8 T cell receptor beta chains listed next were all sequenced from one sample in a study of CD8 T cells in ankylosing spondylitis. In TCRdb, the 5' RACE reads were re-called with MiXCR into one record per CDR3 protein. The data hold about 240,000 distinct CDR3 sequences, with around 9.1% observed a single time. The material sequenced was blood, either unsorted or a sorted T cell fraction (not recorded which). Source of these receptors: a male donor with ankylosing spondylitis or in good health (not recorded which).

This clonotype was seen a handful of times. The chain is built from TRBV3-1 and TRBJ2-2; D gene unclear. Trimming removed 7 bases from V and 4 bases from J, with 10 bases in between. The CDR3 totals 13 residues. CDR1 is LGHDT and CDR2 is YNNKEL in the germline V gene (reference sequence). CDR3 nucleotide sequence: TGTGCCAGCATTAATAGTGTCACCGGGGAGCTGTTTTTT. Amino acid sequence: CASINSVTGELFF.

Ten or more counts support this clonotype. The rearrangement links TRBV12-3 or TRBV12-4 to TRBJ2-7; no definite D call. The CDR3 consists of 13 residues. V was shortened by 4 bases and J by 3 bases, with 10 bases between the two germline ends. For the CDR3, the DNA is TGTGCCAGCAGTTCCGACGGATACTACGAGCAGTACTTC. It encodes CASSSDGYYEQYF.

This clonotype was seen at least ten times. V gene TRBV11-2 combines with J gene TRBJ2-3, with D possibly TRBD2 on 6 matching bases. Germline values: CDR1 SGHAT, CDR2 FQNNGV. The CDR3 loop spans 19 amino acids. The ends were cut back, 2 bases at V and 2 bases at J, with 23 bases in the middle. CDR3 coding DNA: TGTGCCAGCAGCTTATGGTTCGGTCCGGCTAGCGACTACACAGATACGCAGTATTTT. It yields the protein CASSLWFGPASDYTDTQYF.

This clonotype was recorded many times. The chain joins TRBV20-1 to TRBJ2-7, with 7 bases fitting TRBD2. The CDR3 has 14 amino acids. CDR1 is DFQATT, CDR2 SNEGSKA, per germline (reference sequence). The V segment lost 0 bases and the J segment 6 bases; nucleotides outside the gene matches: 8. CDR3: CSARDSERGGEQYF. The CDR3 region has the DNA TGCAGTGCTAGAGATAGCGAGCGGGGCGGCGAGCAGTACTTC.

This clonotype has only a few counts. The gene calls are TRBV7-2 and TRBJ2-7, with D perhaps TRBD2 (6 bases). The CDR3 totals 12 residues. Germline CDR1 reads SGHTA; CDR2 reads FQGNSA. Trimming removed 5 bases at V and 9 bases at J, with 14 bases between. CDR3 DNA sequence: TGTGCCAGCAGCACCCGGGGGTCTAGGCAGTACTTC. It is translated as CASSTRGSRQYF. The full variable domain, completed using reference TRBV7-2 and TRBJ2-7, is GAGVSQSPSNKVTEKGKDVELRCDPISGHTALYWYRQSLGQGLEFLIYFQGNSAPDKSGLPSDRFSAERTGGSVSTLTIQRTQQEDSAVYLCASSTRGSRQYFGPGTRLTVT.

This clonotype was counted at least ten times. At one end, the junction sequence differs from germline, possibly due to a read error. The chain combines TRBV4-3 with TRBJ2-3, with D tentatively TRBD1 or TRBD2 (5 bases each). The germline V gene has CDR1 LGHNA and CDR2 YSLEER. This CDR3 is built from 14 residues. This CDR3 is CASSQDPGRDTQYF. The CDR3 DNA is TGTGCCAGCAGCCAAGATCCGGGGCGAGATACGCAGTATTTT.

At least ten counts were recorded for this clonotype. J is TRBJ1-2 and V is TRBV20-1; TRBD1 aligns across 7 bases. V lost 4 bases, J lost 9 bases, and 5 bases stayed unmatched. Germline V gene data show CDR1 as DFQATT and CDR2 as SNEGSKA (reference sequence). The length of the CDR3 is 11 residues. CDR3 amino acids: CSAKGQYSYTF. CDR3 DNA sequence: TGCAGTGCTAAGGGACAGTATAGCTACACCTTC.

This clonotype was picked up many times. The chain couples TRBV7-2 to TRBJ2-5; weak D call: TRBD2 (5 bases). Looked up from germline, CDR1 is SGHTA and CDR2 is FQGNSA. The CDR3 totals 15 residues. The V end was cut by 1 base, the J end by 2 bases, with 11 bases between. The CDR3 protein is CASSLGGLLQETQYF. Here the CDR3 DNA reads TGTGCCAGCAGCTTAGGAGGGCTGCTACAAGAGACCCAGTACTTC.